This entry lists 6 T cell receptor beta chains sequenced from one sample in a study of OX40 agonist ivuxolimab in advanced cancers. Profiling relied on immunoSEQ multiplex PCR, and the TCRdb table lists in-frame clones only, not all of them. There are some 71,000 clones in the sample; roughly 80% occur only once, and about 7.4% lies in the top ten. The specimen was CD4+ or CD8+ T cells sorted from blood, collected in a trial of the OX40 agonist ivuxolimab. Every receptor here comes from an adult with an advanced solid tumor such as melanoma, head and neck, liver or kidney cancer.

This chain's CDR3 is CASSQRQNSPLHF. The CDR3, as DNA: TGCGCCAGCAGCCAGAGACAGAATTCACCCCTCCACTTT. This sequence joins TRBV4-1 and TRBJ1-6; D is perhaps TRBD1 (5 bases). V was shortened by 3 bases and J by 7 bases, with 7 bases between the two germline ends. The CDR3 consists of 13 residues. In germline, CDR1 is MGHRA, CDR2 YSYEKL.

The chain is built from TRBV4-1 and TRBJ2-7, with a weak D call TRBD2 (6 bases). V lost 10 bases to trimming and J lost 5 bases, with 21 bases between them. The CDR3 contains 14 residues. Germline V lookup: CDR1 MGHRA, CDR2 YSYEKL. CDR3 sequence (DNA): TGCGCCATCCTCACGGGGGTTTTGGTGGACGAGCAGTACTTC. It specifies CAILTGVLVDEQYF.

This chain uses TRBV4-3 with TRBJ2-4, with TRBD2 matching 13 bases. V lost 0 bases and J lost 3; bases outside the gene matches: 2. In germline, CDR1 is LGHNA, CDR2 YSLEER. This CDR3 comprises 17 residues. The CDR3 DNA reads as TGCGCCAGCAGCCAAGACGGGACTAGCGGGGACAAAAACATTCAGTACTTC. Amino acid sequence: CASSQDGTSGDKNIQYF.

The V call is TRBV5-1, the J call TRBJ2-2; 15 bases map to TRBD2. Germline loops: CDR1 SGHRS, CDR2 YFSETQ. The trim removed 3 bases at V and 11 bases at J, leaving 14 bases unmatched. This CDR3 has 18 residues. CDR3 sequence reads: CASSSPPGLAGGAVELFF. The CDR3 nucleotides are TGCGCCAGCAGCTCGCCTCCGGGACTAGCGGGGGGAGCGGTAGAGCTGTTTTTT.

The V call is TRBV2, the J call TRBJ1-4; 10 bases map to TRBD1. V trimming: 6 bases; J trimming: 0 bases; junction bases outside the gene matches: 10. Germline CDR1 and CDR2: SNHLY and FYNNEI. This CDR3 has 18 residues. CDR3 protein: CASSPRTGGTATNEKLFF. For the CDR3, the DNA is TGTGCCAGCAGCCCTCGGACAGGGGGAACGGCAACTAATGAAAAACTGTTTTTT.

This rearrangement joins TRBV11-1 to TRBJ2-1, with 8 bases fitting TRBD1. This CDR3 is 15 amino acids long. Germline-derived CDR1 and CDR2 are SGHAT and FQDESV (reference sequence). J lost 7 bases, V lost 7 bases, and 12 bases had no gene match. The CDR3 loop is CASNLGQDLRNEQFF. Written as DNA, the CDR3 is TGTGCCAGCAACTTGGGACAGGATTTACGGAATGAGCAGTTCTTC.